A single sample gave rise to the 30 T cell receptor beta chains below, sequenced in a study of PD-1 blockade in classical Hodgkin lymphoma. All patients experienced relapse after autologous stem cell transplantation, and brentuximab vedotin exposure was variable. TCRdb keeps only in-frame clones here, not all; method: immunoSEQ multiplex PCR. The sample records some 41,000 clones, around three quarters being singletons. The specimen was peripheral blood mononuclear cells (PBMCs), collected before the second cycle of nivolumab. The source is a human donor with classical Hodgkin lymphoma.

The chain links TRBV5-8 to TRBJ2-7, with a tentative D call TRBD1 (5 bases). The CDR3 is 13 amino acids. Per the germline V gene, CDR1 is SGHTS and CDR2 is YDEGEE. Trimming pared 7 bases from V and 0 bases from J, leaving 11 bases between. The CDR3 region is CASSDKSSYEQYF. The CDR3 nucleotides are TGTGCCAGCTCGGACAAGAGCTCCTACGAGCAGTACTTC.

The chain joins TRBV19 to TRBJ1-1, with TRBD1 matching 9 bases. The CDR3 totals 12 residues. CDR1 LNHDA and CDR2 SQIVND come from the germline V gene (reference sequence). The V segment lost 7 bases and the J segment 11 bases; nucleotides outside the gene matches: 8. DNA for the CDR3: TGTGCCAGTAATAACAGGGGGCTTCAGGCTTTCTTT. Protein product: CASNNRGLQAFF.

The V gene is TRBV5-4, the J gene TRBJ1-5; no reliable D call. Germline assignment: CDR1 SGHNT and CDR2 YYREEE (reference sequence). The CDR3 is 15 residues long. The V gene lost 4 bases and the J gene lost 0 bases, with 11 bases spanning the gap. This chain's CDR3 is CASSLRVYSNQPQHF. CDR3 bases: TGTGCCAGCAGCCTCCGCGTTTATAGCAATCAGCCCCAGCATTTT. Variable domain in full (rest from reference TRBV5-4 and TRBJ1-5): ETGVTQSPTHLIKTRGQQVTLRCSSQSGHNTVSWYQQALGQGPQFIFQYYREEENGRGNFPPRFSGLQFPNYSSELNVNALELDDSALYLCASSLRVYSNQPQHFGDGTRLSIL.

The chain employs TRBV7-2 and TRBJ1-2, with D hard to call. V was trimmed by 5 bases and J by 3 bases, leaving 13 bases between them. The V gene's germline CDR1 is SGHTA and CDR2 FQGNSA. The CDR3 sequence is 14 residues long. Here the CDR3 reads CASSRRGKDYGYTF. The CDR3 nucleotides are TGTGCCAGCAGCAGACGGGGTAAAGACTATGGCTACACCTTC.

The chain couples TRBV30 to TRBJ2-2; no clear D gene. Germline V CDR1 and CDR2: GTSNPN, SVGIG (reference sequence). There are 14 residues in the CDR3. Trimming removed 0 bases from V and 6 bases from J, with 11 bases in between. The CDR3 sequence: CAWSVLTPSGELFF. In DNA, the CDR3 is TGTGCCTGGAGTGTCTTGACCCCTTCCGGGGAGCTGTTTTTT. Full variable domain (missing parts from reference TRBV30 and TRBJ2-2): SQTIHQWPATLVQPVGSPLSLECTVEGTSNPNLYWYRQAAGRGLQLLFYSVGIGQISSEVPQNLSASRPQDRQFILSSKKLLLSDSGFYLCAWSVLTPSGELFFGEGSRLTVL.

The chain combines TRBV6-5 with TRBJ2-7; TRBD1 or TRBD2 may be the D gene (5 bases each). Germline V gene sequence: CDR1 MNHEY, CDR2 SVGAGI. There are 11 residues in the CDR3. With 8 bases removed from V and 4 bases from J, the gap between germline ends came to 9 bases. The CDR3 DNA sequence: TGTGCCAGCCGGGACGGATACGAGCAGTACTTC. It is translated as CASRDGYEQYF.

The V and J genes are TRBV18 and TRBJ2-6; D is ambiguous. The germline CDR1 and CDR2 sequences are KGHSH and LQKENI. V lost 1 base, J lost 0 bases, and 7 bases lay in between. This CDR3 spans 16 amino acids. The CDR3 DNA reads as TGTGCCAGCTCACCACGGGCGAGCTCTGGGGCCAACGTCCTGACTTTC. As protein: CASSPRASSGANVLTF.

J is TRBJ1-1 and V is TRBV7-9, with D unclear. V was trimmed by 2 bases and J by 2 bases, leaving 6 bases between them. This CDR3 comprises 13 residues. Germline CDR1 is SEHNR and CDR2 is FQNEAQ (reference sequence). The CDR3 DNA reads TGTGCCAGCAGCTTAACTCTAAACACTGAAGCTTTCTTT. Translating gives CASSLTLNTEAFF.

The chain recombines TRBV9 with TRBJ2-1; 11 nucleotides align to TRBD2. Trimming took 4 bases from V and 3 from J; bases not matched to a gene: 6. The CDR3 runs to 16 residues. CDR1 is SGDLS, CDR2 YYNGEE, per germline. CDR3 sequence: CASSPRGLADYNEQFF. CDR3 nucleotides: TGTGCCAGCAGCCCGAGGGGACTAGCGGACTACAATGAGCAGTTCTTC.

The V call is TRBV28, the J call TRBJ1-2; D ambiguous. Trimming shortened V by 3 bases and J by 6 bases, and 2 bases separated the two germline ends. In germline, CDR1 is MDHEN, CDR2 SYDVKM. The length of the CDR3 is 10 residues. The CDR3 sequence: CASSFNGYTF. CDR3 in DNA: TGTGCCAGCAGTTTTAATGGCTACACCTTC.

The rearrangement links TRBV30 to TRBJ1-2, with D perhaps TRBD1 (6 bases). The CDR3 is 14 amino acids. Germline-derived CDR1 and CDR2 are GTSNPN and SVGIG (reference sequence). Trimming took 3 bases from V and 1 from J, leaving 12 bases between them. DNA for the CDR3: TGTGCCTGGAGCACAGGGACGGGTAACTATGGCTACACCTTC. Protein product: CAWSTGTGNYGYTF.

The chain links TRBV6-5 to TRBJ2-5; 7 bases are a match to TRBD2. Germline assignment: CDR1 MNHEY and CDR2 SVGAGI. Losses at the gene ends were 2 bases for V and 5 bases for J; bases not matched to a gene: 8. The length of the CDR3 is 15 residues. The CDR3 nucleotides are TGTGCCAGCAGTTACATGGGGGTCGGGGGGGAGACCCAGTACTTC. Protein product: CASSYMGVGGETQYF.

The gene calls are TRBV7-9 and TRBJ1-2; a weak D match, TRBD1 (5 bases). CDR1 SEHNR and CDR2 FQNEAQ come from the germline V gene (reference sequence). Trimming stripped 4 bases from V and 7 bases from J, with 16 bases between. The CDR3 has 14 amino acids. The CDR3: CASSSALGGTGYTF. CDR3 nucleotide sequence: TGTGCCAGCAGCTCCGCCTTGGGAGGGACTGGCTACACCTTC.

This clone has just a few counts. The chain uses TRBV5-6 and TRBJ2-7, with 10 bases aligning to TRBD1. Germline V lookup: CDR1 SGHDT, CDR2 YYEEEE. V gave up 2 bases and J gave up 5 bases; unmatched junction bases: 7. This CDR3 comprises 15 residues. This chain's CDR3 is CASSLPPGQGHEQYF. In nucleotides, the CDR3 is TGTGCCAGCAGCTTACCCCCGGGACAGGGGCACGAGCAGTACTTC.

The rearrangement links TRBV5-6 to TRBJ2-7; D ambiguous. V was cut by 2 bases and J by 4 bases, with 10 bases left in between. The CDR3 is 13 amino acids. Germline CDR1 reads SGHDT; CDR2 reads YYEEEE. CDR3 sequence reads: CASSFEPEYEQYF. Here the CDR3 DNA reads TGTGCCAGCAGCTTCGAGCCAGAGTACGAGCAGTACTTC.

CDR3 nucleotide sequence: TGTGCCAGCTCACCACCTAGCACAGATACGCAGTATTTT. Amino acid sequence: CASSPPSTDTQYF. The chain is built from TRBV18 and TRBJ2-3; no firm D call. The germline gives CDR1 KGHSH, CDR2 LQKENI. V shed 0 bases and J shed 0 bases, with 1 base lying between them. This CDR3 has 13 residues. The entire variable domain, with the rest obtained from reference TRBV18 and TRBJ2-3, is as follows: NAGVMQNPRHLVRRRGQEARLRCSPMKGHSHVYWYRQLPEEGLKFMVYLQKENIIDESGMPKERFSAEFPKEGPSILRIQQVVRGDSAAYFCASSPPSTDTQYFGPGTRLTVL.

On this clone itself: Within the sample, other DNA sequences also encode this same CDR3. The chain uses TRBV2 and TRBJ1-1; D is undetermined. The CDR3 is 11 residues long. V gave up 5 bases and J gave up 1 base, with 2 bases separating them. Germline V gene lookup returns CDR1 SNHLY and CDR2 FYNNEI. CDR3 sequence reads: CASSSNTEAFF. The CDR3 DNA is TGTGCCAGCAGTTCGAACACTGAAGCTTTCTTT.

The J gene is TRBJ1-5, the V gene TRBV9; D remains ambiguous. Germline CDR1 SGDLS, CDR2 YYNGEE. The germline V and J ends were trimmed by 2 bases and 6 bases, with 12 bases remaining between them. CDR3 size: 14 residues. The CDR3, as DNA: TGTGCCAGCAGCGTCGGACCGTCCCGTCAGCCCCAGCATTTT. This sequence encodes CASSVGPSRQPQHF.

The rearrangement uses TRBV5-1 and TRBJ1-1; D is unresolved. The CDR3 totals 15 residues. V was shortened by 0 bases and J by 0 bases, with 9 bases between the two germline ends. Germline CDR1 is SGHRS and CDR2 is YFSETQ. CDR3 loop: CASSLEFRLNTEAFF. CDR3 DNA: TGCGCCAGCAGCTTGGAGTTCAGGTTGAACACTGAAGCTTTCTTT.

The chain uses TRBV5-8 and TRBJ1-1; tentative D call: TRBD1 (5 bases). CDR1 is SGHTS, CDR2 YDEGEE, per germline. This CDR3 is built from 15 residues. Trimming left V 2 bases short and J 5 bases short, with 16 bases between. The CDR3 sequence: CASSLVFGAGTEAFF. In DNA form, the CDR3 reads TGTGCCAGCAGCTTAGTTTTCGGGGCAGGGACTGAAGCTTTCTTT.

This clone was seen a handful of times. This chain joins TRBV5-1 and TRBJ1-1, with unresolved D. Germline CDR1 is SGHRS and CDR2 is YFSETQ. The CDR3 is 13 amino acids. V dropped 1 base and J dropped 1 base, with 5 bases sitting between them. In nucleotides, the CDR3 is TGCGCCAGCAGCTTGACCGGGAACACTGAAGCTTTCTTT. This encodes CASSLTGNTEAFF.

The chain uses TRBV2 and TRBJ1-5; possible D gene TRBD1, 6 bases. Germline assignment: CDR1 SNHLY and CDR2 FYNNEI. The CDR3 totals 13 residues. With 10 bases removed from V and 4 bases from J, the gap between germline ends came to 14 bases. The CDR3 is CATRTGSNQPQHF. CDR3 sequence (DNA): TGTGCCACCCGAACAGGGTCAAATCAGCCCCAGCATTTT.

This clone has a single count. V and J are TRBV19 and TRBJ2-2; D perhaps matches TRBD2 (6 bases). The CDR3 is made up of 14 amino acids. V was pared by 4 bases and J by 6 bases, with 12 bases between. Germline assignment: CDR1 LNHDA and CDR2 SQIVND (reference sequence). CDR3 in DNA: TGTGCCAGTAGTAAGGCCCCGGGGGCCGGGGAGCTGTTTTTT. This gives the protein CASSKAPGAGELFF.

The rearrangement uses TRBV6-5 and TRBJ2-6; D gene uncertain. The V end was cut by 2 bases, the J end by 0 bases, with 8 bases between. The CDR3 is 16 residues long. CDR1 is MNHEY and CDR2 is SVGAGI in the germline V gene. The CDR3 spells CASSYLQFSGANVLTF. In nucleotides, the CDR3 is TGTGCCAGCAGTTACCTACAATTCTCTGGGGCCAACGTCCTGACTTTC.

The chain has TRBV5-1 and TRBJ2-1; 9 nucleotides agree with TRBD1. J was trimmed by 6 bases and V by 0 bases; bases with no gene match: 1. CDR1 is SGHRS, CDR2 YFSETQ, per germline. This CDR3 is built from 14 residues. CDR3 coding DNA: TGCGCCAGCAGCTTGGGGACAGGGGCCAATGAGCAGTTCTTC. Protein sequence: CASSLGTGANEQFF.

The CDR3 loop is CAISESTGTSTQTQYF. The DNA of the CDR3 is TGTGCCATCAGTGAGTCTACCGGGACTAGCACGCAGACCCAGTACTTC. The chain joins TRBV10-3 to TRBJ2-5; 9 bases match TRBD2. V shed 0 bases and J 6 bases; nucleotides not matched to a gene: 8. CDR1 ENHRY and CDR2 SYGVKD come from the germline V gene. The CDR3 loop spans 16 amino acids.

This chain joins TRBV9 and TRBJ1-4, with D unclear. The CDR3 spans 13 residues. Deletions cut 4 bases from V and 13 bases from J, with 17 bases between. The germline CDR1 and CDR2 sequences are SGDLS and YYNGEE. CDR3 nucleotide sequence: TGTGCCAGCAGCCCGGGGTCTGCCCGGCTACTGTTTTTT. It is translated as CASSPGSARLLFF.

The genes are TRBV5-4 and TRBJ2-1; 12 bases align to TRBD2. Germline V gene sequence: CDR1 SGHNT, CDR2 YYREEE (reference sequence). Trimming cost V 6 bases and J 8 bases; bases outside gene matches: 9. This CDR3 is built from 15 residues. The CDR3 DNA reads TGTGCCAGCAACTCCCCTAGCGGGAGGGTCGATGAGCAGTTCTTC. It yields the protein CASNSPSGRVDEQFF.

This chain connects TRBV5-1 to TRBJ1-3; no clear D gene. Germline CDR1 SGHRS, CDR2 YFSETQ. The CDR3 covers 14 residues. V lost 0 bases and J lost 0, with 4 bases in between. The CDR3 here is CASSLAVSGNTIYF. The CDR3 DNA follows: TGCGCCAGCAGCTTGGCTGTCTCTGGAAACACCATATATTTT.

This clone was observed once. The chain joins TRBV6-5 to TRBJ1-2; D is undetermined. CDR1 is MNHEY and CDR2 is SVGAGI in the germline V gene. The CDR3 loop spans 11 amino acids. Trimming took off 8 bases at V and 8 bases at J, with 12 bases between the two ends. CDR3 region: CASSGQRGYTF. The DNA for the CDR3 is TGTGCCAGCTCGGGTCAGCGCGGCTACACCTTC.